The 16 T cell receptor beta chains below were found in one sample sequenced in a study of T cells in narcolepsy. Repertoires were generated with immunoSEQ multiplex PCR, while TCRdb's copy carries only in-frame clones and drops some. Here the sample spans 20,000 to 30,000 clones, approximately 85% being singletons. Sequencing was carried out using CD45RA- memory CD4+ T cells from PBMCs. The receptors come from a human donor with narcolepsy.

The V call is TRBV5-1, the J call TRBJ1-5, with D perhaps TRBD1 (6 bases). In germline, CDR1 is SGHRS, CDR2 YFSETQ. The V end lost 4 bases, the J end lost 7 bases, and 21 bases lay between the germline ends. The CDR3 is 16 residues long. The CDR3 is CASSPGQIEGRQPQHF. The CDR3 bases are TGCGCCAGCAGCCCAGGACAGATAGAGGGCCGACAGCCCCAGCATTTT.

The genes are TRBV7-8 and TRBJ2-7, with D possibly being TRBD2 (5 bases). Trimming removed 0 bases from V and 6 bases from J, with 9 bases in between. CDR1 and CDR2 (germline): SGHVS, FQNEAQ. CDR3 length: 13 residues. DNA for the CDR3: TGTGCCAGCAGCTTAGCTCGAGGGCTCGAGCAGTACTTC. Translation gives CASSLARGLEQYF. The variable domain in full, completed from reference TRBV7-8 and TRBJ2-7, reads GAGVSQSPRYKVAKRGQDVALRCDPISGHVSLFWYQQALGQGPEFLTYFQNEAQLDKSGLPSDRFFAERPEGSVSTLKIQRTQQEDSAVYLCASSLARGLEQYFGPGTRLTVT.

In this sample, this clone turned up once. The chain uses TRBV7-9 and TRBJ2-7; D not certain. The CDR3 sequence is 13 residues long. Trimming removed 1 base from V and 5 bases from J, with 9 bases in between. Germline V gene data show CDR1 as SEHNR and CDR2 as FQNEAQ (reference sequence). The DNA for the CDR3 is TGTGCCAGCAGCTTAGACAGTCTGAACGAGCAGTACTTC. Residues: CASSLDSLNEQYF.

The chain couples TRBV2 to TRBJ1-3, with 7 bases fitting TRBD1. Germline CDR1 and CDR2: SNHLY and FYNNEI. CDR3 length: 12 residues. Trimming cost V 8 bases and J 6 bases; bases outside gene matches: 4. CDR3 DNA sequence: TGTGCCAGCGCAGGGGGGCAAAACACCATATATTTT. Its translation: CASAGGQNTIYF. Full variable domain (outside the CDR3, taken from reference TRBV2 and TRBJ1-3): EPEVTQTPSHQVTQMGQEVILRCVPISNHLYFYWYRQILGQKVEFLVSFYNNEISEKSEIFDDQFSVERPDGSNFTLKIRSTKLEDSAMYFCASAGGQNTIYFGEGSWLTVV.

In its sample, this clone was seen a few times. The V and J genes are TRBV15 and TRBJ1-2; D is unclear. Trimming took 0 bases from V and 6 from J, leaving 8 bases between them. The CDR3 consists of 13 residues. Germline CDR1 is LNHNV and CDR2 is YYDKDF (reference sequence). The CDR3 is CATSRDREHGYTF. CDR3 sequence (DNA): TGTGCCACCAGCAGAGATCGTGAGCATGGCTACACCTTC.

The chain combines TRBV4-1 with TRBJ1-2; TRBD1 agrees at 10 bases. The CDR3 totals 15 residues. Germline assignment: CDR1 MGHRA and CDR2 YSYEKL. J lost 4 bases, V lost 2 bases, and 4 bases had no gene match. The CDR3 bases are TGCGCCAGCAGCCAATTGGACAGGGGGGCCTATGGCTACACCTTC. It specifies CASSQLDRGAYGYTF.

For the CDR3, the DNA is TGTGCCATCAGTTCTCGGACAGGGGATCCTGGCTACACCTTC. Its protein product is CAISSRTGDPGYTF. The V and J genes are TRBV10-3 and TRBJ1-2, with TRBD1 identical over 9 bases. V shed 5 bases, J shed 7 bases, and the junction held 8 bases outside the gene matches. This CDR3 region has 14 residues. Germline CDR1 is ENHRY and CDR2 is SYGVKD.

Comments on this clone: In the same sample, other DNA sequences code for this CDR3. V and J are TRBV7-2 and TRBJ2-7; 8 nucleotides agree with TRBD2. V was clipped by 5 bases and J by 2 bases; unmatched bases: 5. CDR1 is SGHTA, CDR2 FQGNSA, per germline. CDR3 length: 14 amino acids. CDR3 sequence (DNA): TGTGCCAGCAGCCCCCGTAGCGGGACCTACGAGCAGTACTTC. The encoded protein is CASSPRSGTYEQYF.

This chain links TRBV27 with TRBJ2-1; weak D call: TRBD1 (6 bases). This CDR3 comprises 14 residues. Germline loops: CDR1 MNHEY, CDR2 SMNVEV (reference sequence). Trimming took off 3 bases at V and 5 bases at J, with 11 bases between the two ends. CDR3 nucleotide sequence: TGTGCCAGCAGTTTCAACAGGGTGGACAATGAGCAGTTCTTC. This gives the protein CASSFNRVDNEQFF.

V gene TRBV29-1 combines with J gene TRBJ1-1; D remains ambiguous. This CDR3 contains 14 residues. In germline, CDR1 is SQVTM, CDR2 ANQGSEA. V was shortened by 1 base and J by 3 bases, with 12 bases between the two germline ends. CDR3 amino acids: CSVEGSRFDTEAFF. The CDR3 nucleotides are TGCAGCGTTGAAGGGTCCAGGTTCGACACTGAAGCTTTCTTT.

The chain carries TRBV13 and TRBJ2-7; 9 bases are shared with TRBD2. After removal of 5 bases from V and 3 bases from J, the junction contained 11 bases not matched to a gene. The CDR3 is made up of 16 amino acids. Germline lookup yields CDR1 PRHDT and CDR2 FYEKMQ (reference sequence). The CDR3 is CASSRPGLASGYEQYF. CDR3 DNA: TGTGCCAGCAGCCGCCCGGGACTAGCAAGCGGCTACGAGCAGTACTTC.

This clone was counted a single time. The DNA of the CDR3 is TGCGCCAGCAGCTTAGGGACACAACAAGAGACCCAGTACTTC. It translates to CASSLGTQQETQYF. The chain carries TRBV5-1 and TRBJ2-5; D perhaps matches TRBD1 (6 bases). CDR3 length: 14 amino acids. The V end was cut by 2 bases, the J end by 2 bases, with 10 bases between. Germline V CDR1 and CDR2: SGHRS, YFSETQ.

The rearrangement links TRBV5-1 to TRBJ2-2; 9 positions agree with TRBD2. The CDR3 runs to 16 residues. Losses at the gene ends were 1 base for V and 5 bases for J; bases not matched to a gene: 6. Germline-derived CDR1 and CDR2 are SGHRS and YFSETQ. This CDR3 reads CASSLIAGVGTGELFF. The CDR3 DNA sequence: TGCGCCAGCAGCTTGATAGCGGGAGTAGGGACCGGGGAGCTGTTTTTT. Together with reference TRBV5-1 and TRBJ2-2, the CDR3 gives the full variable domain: KAGVTQTPRYLIKTRGQQVTLSCSPISGHRSVSWYQQTPGQGLQFLFEYFSETQRNKGNFPGRFSGRQFSNSRSEMNVSTLELGDSALYLCASSLIAGVGTGELFFGEGSRLTVL.

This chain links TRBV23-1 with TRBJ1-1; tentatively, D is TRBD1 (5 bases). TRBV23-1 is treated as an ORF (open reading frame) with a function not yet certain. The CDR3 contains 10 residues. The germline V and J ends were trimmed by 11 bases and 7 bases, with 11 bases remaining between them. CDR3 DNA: TGCGCCCGACCGGGGGTTGAAGCTTTCTTT. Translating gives CARPGVEAFF.

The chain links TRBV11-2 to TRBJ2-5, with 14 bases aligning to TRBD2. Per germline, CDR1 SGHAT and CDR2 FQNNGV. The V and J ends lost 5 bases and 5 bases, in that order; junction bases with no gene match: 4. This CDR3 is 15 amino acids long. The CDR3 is CASSEGLAGAETQYF. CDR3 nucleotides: TGTGCCAGCAGCGAGGGACTAGCGGGAGCGGAGACCCAGTACTTC.

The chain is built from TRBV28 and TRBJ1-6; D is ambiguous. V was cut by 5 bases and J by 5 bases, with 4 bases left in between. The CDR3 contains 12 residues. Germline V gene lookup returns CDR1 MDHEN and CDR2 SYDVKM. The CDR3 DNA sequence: TGTGCCAGCAGTCCCAATAATTCACCCCTCCACTTT. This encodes CASSPNNSPLHF.